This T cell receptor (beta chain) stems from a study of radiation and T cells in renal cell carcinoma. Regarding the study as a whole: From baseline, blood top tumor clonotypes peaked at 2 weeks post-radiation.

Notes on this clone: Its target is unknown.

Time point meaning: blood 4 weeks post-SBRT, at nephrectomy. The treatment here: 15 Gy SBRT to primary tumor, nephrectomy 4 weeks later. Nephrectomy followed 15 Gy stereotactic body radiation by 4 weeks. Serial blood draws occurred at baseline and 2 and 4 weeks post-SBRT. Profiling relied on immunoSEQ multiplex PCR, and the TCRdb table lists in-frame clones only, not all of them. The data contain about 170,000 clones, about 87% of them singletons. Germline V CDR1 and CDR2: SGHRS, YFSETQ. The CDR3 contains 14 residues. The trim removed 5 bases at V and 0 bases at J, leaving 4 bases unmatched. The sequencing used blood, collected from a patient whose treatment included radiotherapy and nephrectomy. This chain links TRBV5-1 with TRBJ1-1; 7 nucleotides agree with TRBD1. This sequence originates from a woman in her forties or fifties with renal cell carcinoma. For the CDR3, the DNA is TGCGCCAGCAGGCCAGGGGGGCTGAACACTGAAGCTTTCTTT. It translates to CASRPGGLNTEAFF.